This T cell receptor beta chain originates from a study of blood T cells in healthy people across ages. Findings and limits, study-wide: With naive T cell percentage, TCR beta diversity showed a strong correlation. Estimates of total diversity, which came from one million sequenced T cells, were considered to be underestimates.

With respect to this clonotype: Its target is not known.

The authors ran a second PCR of about 6 to 11 cycles using a sample-barcoded 5' primer and a J-beta primer mix. TCRdb redid the calling of the 5' RACE reads with MiXCR, one entry per CDR3 protein. The table has fewer than 1,200,000 distinct CDR3 sequences, 25% seen once. Germline V gene data show CDR1 as SGDLS and CDR2 as YYNGEE. This CDR3 spans 16 amino acids. Trimming took 0 bases from V and 1 from J, leaving 11 bases between them. This same sample was also part of a study on T cells of mothers and their children. That source adds: Maternal samples each gave over 9 million TCR beta CDR3 reads, and child samples around 3.2 million each. Clones that were microchimeric and persistent were not detected among T cells.

The sample consisted of blood. The TCR originated in a girl aged 2 to 9 in good health. This chain joins TRBV9 and TRBJ1-5; D possibly corresponds to TRBD1 (5 bases). This CDR3 reads CASSVDPSGSNQPQHF. The CDR3, as DNA: TGTGCCAGCAGCGTAGACCCCTCAGGGAGCAATCAGCCCCAGCATTTT.